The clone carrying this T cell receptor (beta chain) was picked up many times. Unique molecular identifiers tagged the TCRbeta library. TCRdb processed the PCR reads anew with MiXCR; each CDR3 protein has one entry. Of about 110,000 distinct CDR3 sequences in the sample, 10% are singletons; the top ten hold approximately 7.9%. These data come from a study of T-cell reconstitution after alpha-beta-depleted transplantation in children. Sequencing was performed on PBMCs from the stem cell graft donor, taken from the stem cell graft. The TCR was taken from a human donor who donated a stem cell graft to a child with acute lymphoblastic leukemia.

The CDR3, as DNA: TGTGCCAGCCATTGGACTAGCGACTACAATGAGCAGTTCTTC. The encoded protein is CASHWTSDYNEQFF. The rearrangement links TRBV12-3 or TRBV12-4 to TRBJ2-1, with TRBD2 matching 9 bases. Trimming cost V 8 bases and J 3 bases; bases outside gene matches: 5. The CDR3 is made up of 14 amino acids.